This TCR beta chain was captured in a study of blood T cells in healthy people across ages. Total RNA, at least 6 micrograms per sample, came from PBMCs. Primers used in a second PCR of roughly 6 to 11 cycles were a sample-barcoded 5' primer and a J-beta primer mix. TCRdb analysed the 5' RACE reads with MiXCR anew, one entry per CDR3 protein. Here the sample spans 350,000 to 450,000 distinct CDR3 sequences, 45% to 65% being singletons. The CDR3 has 15 amino acids. Trimming took 4 bases from V and 5 from J, leaving 17 bases between them. The germline V gene has CDR1 MDHEN and CDR2 SYDVKM. Sequences were obtained from blood. The receptor was derived from a man between 60 and 75 years old in good health. V gene TRBV28 combines with J gene TRBJ1-1, with D possibly being TRBD1 (5 bases). The CDR3 reads CASSSLGTEGTEAFF. Here the CDR3 DNA reads TGTGCCAGCAGTTCGCTCGGGACTGAAGGGACTGAAGCTTTCTTT.